This is a list of T cell receptor beta chains from one sample in a study of blood T cell repertoires in COVID-19. Generated by immunoSEQ multiplex PCR, the TCRdb table keeps only in-frame clones and is missing some. The sample gives about 81,000 clones, about four fifths of which show up once; about 7.4% is in the top ten. The sequencing sample was made of peripheral blood. The source is a human donor in a cohort sampled during active COVID-19. The CDR3 runs from the conserved cysteine through the conserved F or W. A D gene is named only where the DNA matches it firmly. Size tells how often a clone was seen (once, few, many) or the class of an expanded clone, and some rows leave it out.

cdr3_aa	cdr3_nt	v_call	d_call	j_call	clone_size
CAISEPPLAGMQYF	TGTGCCATCAGTGAGCCTCCACTAGCGGGGATGCAGTACTTC	TRBV10-3	TRBD2	TRBJ2-7	-
CASSEARQHGYTF	TGTGCCAGCAGTGAAGCGCGACAGCATGGCTACACCTTC	TRBV6-1	-	TRBJ1-2	-
CASSLGTGGEQYF	TGTGCCAGCAGCTTAGGGACAGGGGGAGAGCAGTACTTC	TRBV7-6	TRBD1	TRBJ2-7	-
CASSRGGGGNQPQHF	TGTGCCAGCAGCCGAGGGGGGGGAGGCAATCAGCCCCAGCATTTT	TRBV7-8	-	TRBJ1-5	-
CSVEDRGFGGLHYEQYF	TGCAGCGTTGAAGATCGAGGTTTCGGGGGTCTTCACTACGAGCAGTACTTC	TRBV29-1	-	TRBJ2-7	-
CASSQDSLAGYTDTQYF	TGCGCCAGCAGCCAAGATAGTCTAGCGGGTTACACAGATACGCAGTATTTT	TRBV4-1	TRBD2	TRBJ2-3	-
CASSQESGKNSPLHF	TGTGCCAGCAGCCAAGAGTCGGGTAAAAATTCACCCCTCCACTTT	TRBV4-2	-	TRBJ1-6	-
CATSREQAHSGNTIYF	TGTGCCACCAGCAGAGAACAGGCACACTCTGGAAACACCATATATTTT	TRBV15	-	TRBJ1-3	-
CAISESGTVSGANVLTF	TGTGCCATCAGTGAGTCTGGGACAGTCTCTGGGGCCAACGTCCTGACTTTC	TRBV10-3	TRBD1	TRBJ2-6	once
CASSQADRVNTEAFF	TGCGCCAGCAGCCAAGCAGACAGGGTAAACACTGAAGCTTTCTTT	TRBV4-1	TRBD1	TRBJ1-1	-
CASSGGWTGKQETQYF	TGTGCCAGCAGTGGGGGGTGGACAGGGAAACAAGAGACCCAGTACTTC	TRBV6-1	TRBD1	TRBJ2-5	-
CASSAGQSNQPQHF	TGTGCCAGCAGCGCAGGCCAGAGCAATCAGCCCCAGCATTTT	TRBV7-2	-	TRBJ1-5	few
CASSRTSGYNEQFF	TGTGCCAGCAGTCGGACTAGCGGATACAATGAGCAGTTCTTC	TRBV5-4	TRBD2	TRBJ2-1	-
CASSTRTSGGRETQYF	TGTGCCAGCAGCACACGGACTAGCGGGGGAAGGGAGACCCAGTACTTC	TRBV9	TRBD2	TRBJ2-5	few
CASSPAMAGQVPLKSEQYF	TGTGCCAGCAGCCCGGCCATGGCTGGACAGGTCCCGCTTAAGTCCGAGCAGTACTTC	TRBV7-6	TRBD1	TRBJ2-7	-
CASSYGGSNSPLHF	TGTGCCAGCAGCTATGGAGGATCTAATTCACCCCTCCACTTT	TRBV3-1/TRBV3-2	-	TRBJ1-6	few
CASSLRPGASSYNEQFF	TGTGCTAGCAGCCTACGACCTGGGGCAAGCTCCTACAATGAGCAGTTCTTC	TRBV7-7	-	TRBJ2-1	-
CASSATGGSQPQHF	TGTGCCAGCAGCGCGACAGGGGGCTCTCAGCCCCAGCATTTT	TRBV5-6	TRBD1	TRBJ1-5	once
CASRQGQGGTEAFF	TGTGCCAGCAGGCAAGGACAGGGCGGCACTGAAGCTTTCTTT	TRBV6-5	TRBD1	TRBJ1-1	-
CASSLQRDGLGQYF	TGTGCCAGCAGCTTACAGCGGGACGGTCTTGGGCAGTACTTC	TRBV11-1	TRBD2	TRBJ2-7	-
CASSILQGFNYGYTF	TGTGCCAGTAGTATATTACAGGGTTTCAACTATGGCTACACCTTC	TRBV19	-	TRBJ1-2	-
CASGREEGQPQHF	TGTGCCAGCGGAAGGGAGGAGGGTCAGCCCCAGCATTTT	TRBV9	-	TRBJ1-5	-
CASSFLANEQFF	TGTGCCAGCAGCTTTTTAGCTAATGAGCAGTTCTTC	TRBV13	-	TRBJ2-1	-
CASSKTGTRVQETQYF	TGTGCCAGCAGCAAAACAGGGACAAGGGTTCAAGAGACCCAGTACTTC	TRBV21-1	-	TRBJ2-5	-
CASSAPQRRGRWETQYF	TGTGCCAGCAGCGCACCACAAAGGCGCGGGAGGTGGGAGACCCAGTACTTC	TRBV3-1/TRBV3-2	TRBD2	TRBJ2-5	-
CASSDTGHYRPVGGGYTF	TGTGCCAGCAGCGATACAGGTCACTATCGCCCCGTCGGGGGAGGCTACACCTTC	TRBV14	-	TRBJ1-2	-
CASSPGQALGNTIYF	TGTGCCAGCAGCCCGGGACAGGCATTAGGAAACACCATATATTTT	TRBV7-3	TRBD1	TRBJ1-3	-
CATSSGQISNQPQHF	TGTGCCACCAGCAGTGGACAGATTAGCAATCAGCCCCAGCATTTT	TRBV15	-	TRBJ1-5	-
CASSERGARGNYGYTF	TGTGCCAGCAGTGAAAGGGGTGCTAGGGGGAACTATGGCTACACCTTC	TRBV2	-	TRBJ1-2	-
CASKENRGPNEQFF	TGTGCCAGCAAAGAAAACAGGGGACCCAATGAGCAGTTCTTC	TRBV6-5	TRBD1	TRBJ2-1	-
CASSKDRGLNTEAFF	TGTGCCAGCAGTAAGGACAGGGGGCTGAACACTGAAGCTTTCTTT	TRBV2	TRBD1	TRBJ1-1	-
CASRLGTSGSWKDTQYF	TGTGCCAGCAGGCTCGGGACTAGCGGGTCCTGGAAAGATACGCAGTATTTT	TRBV27	TRBD2	TRBJ2-3	-
CASNTGGTPQHF	TGTGCCAGCAATACAGGGGGGACGCCCCAGCATTTT	TRBV2	TRBD1	TRBJ1-5	-
CASSSGPGNTQYF	TGTGCCAGCTCCTCGGGCCCGGGAAATACGCAGTATTTT	TRBV7-3	-	TRBJ2-3	-
CASSLVGRNLRSGANVLTF	TGTGCCAGCAGCTTAGTGGGGCGAAACCTACGCTCTGGGGCCAACGTCCTGACTTTC	TRBV7-2	-	TRBJ2-6	-
CASGQGTEQYF	TGTGCCAGCGGACAGGGAACCGAGCAGTACTTC	TRBV3-1/TRBV3-2	TRBD1	TRBJ2-7	-
CASSLGEQVKWETQYF	TGTGCCAGCAGCTTAGGTGAACAGGTTAAATGGGAGACCCAGTACTTC	TRBV7-2	-	TRBJ2-5	few
CASSIRGGNSPLHF	TGTGCCAGTAGTATAAGGGGAGGTAATTCACCCCTCCACTTT	TRBV19	-	TRBJ1-6	-
CASGTASNYGYTF	TGTGCCAGTGGGACAGCCTCTAACTATGGCTACACCTTC	TRBV27	TRBD1	TRBJ1-2	-
CASSQDGVAGGPQQFF	TGTGCCAGCAGCCAAGATGGAGTAGCGGGGGGGCCACAGCAGTTCTTC	TRBV3-1/TRBV3-2	TRBD2	TRBJ2-1	-
CASSLAGTGYEQYF	TGTGCCAGCAGCTTAGCCGGGACAGGGTACGAGCAGTACTTC	TRBV11-1	TRBD1	TRBJ2-7	-
CASSVRLAGGTDTQYF	TGTGCCAGCAGCGTACGACTAGCGGGGGGAACAGATACGCAGTATTTT	TRBV9	TRBD2	TRBJ2-3	once
CASSYPGQTNEKLFF	TGTGCCAGCAGTTATCCGGGACAGACGAATGAAAAACTGTTTTTT	TRBV5-5	TRBD1	TRBJ1-4	-
CASSQGQGSDEQYF	TGTGCCAGCAGCCAGGGACAGGGGTCCGACGAGCAGTACTTC	TRBV11-3	TRBD1	TRBJ2-7	-
CASSVGPGNYGYTF	TGTGCCAGCAGCGTAGGGCCAGGTAACTATGGCTACACCTTC	TRBV9	-	TRBJ1-2	-
CAWSMTPGRTEAFF	TGTGCCTGGAGTATGACTCCCGGGAGAACTGAAGCTTTCTTT	TRBV30	-	TRBJ1-1	-
CASSITSGGGETQYF	TGTGCCAGCAGTATAACTAGCGGGGGCGGGGAGACCCAGTACTTC	TRBV6-5	TRBD2	TRBJ2-5	-
CASSPRGFYEQYF	TGTGCCAGCAGCCCGAGAGGGTTCTACGAGCAGTACTTC	TRBV9	-	TRBJ2-7	-
CASRDGTYEQYF	TGTGCCAGTAGGGACGGGACCTACGAGCAGTACTTC	TRBV19	-	TRBJ2-7	-
CASSSRTSGGGTQYF	TGTGCCAGCAGCTCTCGGACTAGCGGGGGAGGTACGCAGTATTTT	TRBV7-2	TRBD2	TRBJ2-3	-
CASSSQGANTEAFF	TGTGCCAGCAGCTCACAGGGGGCAAACACTGAAGCTTTCTTT	TRBV7-9	TRBD1	TRBJ1-1	-
CASSLGYKETQYF	TGCGCCAGCAGCTTGGGTTACAAAGAGACCCAGTACTTC	TRBV5-1	-	TRBJ2-5	-
CASSYGQGSNQPQHF	TGTGCCAGCAGTTATGGTCAGGGGAGCAATCAGCCCCAGCATTTT	TRBV6-2/TRBV6-3	-	TRBJ1-5	-
CASRAGRSGNTIYF	TGTGCCAGCAGGGCAGGGCGCTCTGGAAACACCATATATTTT	TRBV2	-	TRBJ1-3	once
CASSTDRGSQPQHF	TGTGCCAGCAGCACGGACAGGGGCAGTCAGCCCCAGCATTTT	TRBV7-2	TRBD1	TRBJ1-5	-
CASSQQGVGANVLTF	TGTGCCAGCAGCCAACAGGGCGTTGGGGCCAACGTCCTGACTTTC	TRBV6-5	-	TRBJ2-6	-
CASSRGQGYTEAFF	TGTGCCAGCAGCCGAGGACAGGGGTACACTGAAGCTTTCTTT	TRBV5-6	TRBD1	TRBJ1-1	-
CASSPPGDTNEKLFF	TGTGCCAGCAGCCCTCCAGGGGACACTAATGAAAAACTGTTTTTT	TRBV3-1/TRBV3-2	-	TRBJ1-4	-
CSVEDGIRGRLAFF	TGCAGCGTTGAAGATGGGATTAGGGGGCGCTTAGCTTTCTTT	TRBV29-1	TRBD1	TRBJ1-1	-
CASSALAPGNQPQHF	TGTGCCAGCAGTGCTTTAGCCCCCGGCAATCAGCCCCAGCATTTT	TRBV2	-	TRBJ1-5	-